This T cell receptor (beta chain) is drawn from a study of T-cell reconstitution after alpha-beta-depleted transplantation in children. Using unique molecular identifiers, the investigators prepared the TCRbeta library. Via MiXCR, TCRdb re-called the PCR reads, giving one row per CDR3 protein. The data contain 600,000 or so distinct CDR3 sequences, under 30% of them singletons. The V end was cut by 0 bases, the J end by 4 bases, with 15 bases between. The CDR3 runs to 17 residues. Germline V gene lookup returns CDR1 LGHNA and CDR2 YSLEER. The study's findings and limits: For some patients, TCRbeta diversity was high at day 60 because of recipient T cells and thymic progenitors that survived.

In the case of this clonotype: What it recognizes is unknown.

This clonotype originated in a boy under three years old who had a stem cell transplant for acute myeloid leukemia, so the T cells may come from the graft donor. The chain is built from TRBV4-3 and TRBJ2-2, with D perhaps given as TRBD1 or TRBD2 (5 bases each). The sample was PBMCs, mostly from graft donor cells, taken 360 days after TCRalphabeta/CD19-depleted stem cell transplant. The CDR3 nucleotides read TGCGCCAGCAGCCAAGATGTGAGGGGCTCGGGCACCGGGGAGCTGTTTTTT. This sequence encodes CASSQDVRGSGTGELFF.